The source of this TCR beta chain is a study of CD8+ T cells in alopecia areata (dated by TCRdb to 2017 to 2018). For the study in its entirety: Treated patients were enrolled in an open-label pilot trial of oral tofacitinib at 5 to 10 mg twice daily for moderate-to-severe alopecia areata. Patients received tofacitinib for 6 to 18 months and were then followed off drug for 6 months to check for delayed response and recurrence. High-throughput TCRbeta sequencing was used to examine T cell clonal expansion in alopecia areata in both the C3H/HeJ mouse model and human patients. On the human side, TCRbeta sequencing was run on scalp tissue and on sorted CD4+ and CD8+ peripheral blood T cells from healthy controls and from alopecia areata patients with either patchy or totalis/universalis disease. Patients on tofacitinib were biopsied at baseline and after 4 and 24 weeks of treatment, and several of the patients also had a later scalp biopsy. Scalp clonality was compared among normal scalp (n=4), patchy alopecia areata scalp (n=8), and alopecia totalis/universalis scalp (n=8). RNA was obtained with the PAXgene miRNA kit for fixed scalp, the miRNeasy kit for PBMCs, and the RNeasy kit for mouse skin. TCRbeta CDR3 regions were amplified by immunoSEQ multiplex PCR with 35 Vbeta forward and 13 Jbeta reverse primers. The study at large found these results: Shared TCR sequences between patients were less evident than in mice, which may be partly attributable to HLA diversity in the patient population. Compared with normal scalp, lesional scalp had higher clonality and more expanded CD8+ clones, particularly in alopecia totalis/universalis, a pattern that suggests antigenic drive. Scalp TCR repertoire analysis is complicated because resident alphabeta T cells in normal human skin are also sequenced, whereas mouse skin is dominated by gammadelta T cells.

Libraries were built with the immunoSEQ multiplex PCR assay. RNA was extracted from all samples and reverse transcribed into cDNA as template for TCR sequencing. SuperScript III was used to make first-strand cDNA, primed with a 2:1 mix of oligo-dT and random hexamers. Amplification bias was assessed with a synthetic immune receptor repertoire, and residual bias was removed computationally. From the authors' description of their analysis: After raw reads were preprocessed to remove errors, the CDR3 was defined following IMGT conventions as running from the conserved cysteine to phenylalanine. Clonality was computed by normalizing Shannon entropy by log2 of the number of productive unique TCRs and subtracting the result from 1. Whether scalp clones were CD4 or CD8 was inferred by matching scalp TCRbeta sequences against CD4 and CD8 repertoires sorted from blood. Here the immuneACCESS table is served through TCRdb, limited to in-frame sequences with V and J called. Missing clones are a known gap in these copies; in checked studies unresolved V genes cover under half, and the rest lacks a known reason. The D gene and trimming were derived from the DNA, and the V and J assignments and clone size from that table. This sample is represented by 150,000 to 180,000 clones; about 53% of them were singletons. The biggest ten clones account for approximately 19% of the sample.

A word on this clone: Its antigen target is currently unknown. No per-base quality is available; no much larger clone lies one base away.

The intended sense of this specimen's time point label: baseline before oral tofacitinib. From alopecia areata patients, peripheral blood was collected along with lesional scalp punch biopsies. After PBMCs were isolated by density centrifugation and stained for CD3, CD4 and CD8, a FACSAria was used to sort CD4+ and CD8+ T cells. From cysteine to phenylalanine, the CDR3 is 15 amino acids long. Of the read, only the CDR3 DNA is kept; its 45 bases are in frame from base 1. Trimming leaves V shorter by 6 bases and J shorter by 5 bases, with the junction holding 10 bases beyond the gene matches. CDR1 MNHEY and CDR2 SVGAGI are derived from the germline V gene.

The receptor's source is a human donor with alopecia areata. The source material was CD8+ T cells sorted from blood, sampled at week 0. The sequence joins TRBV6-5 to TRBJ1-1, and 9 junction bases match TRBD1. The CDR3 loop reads CASREKTGGWTEAFF. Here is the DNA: TGTGCCAGCAGGGAAAAAACAGGGGGCTGGACTGAAGCTTTCTTT.